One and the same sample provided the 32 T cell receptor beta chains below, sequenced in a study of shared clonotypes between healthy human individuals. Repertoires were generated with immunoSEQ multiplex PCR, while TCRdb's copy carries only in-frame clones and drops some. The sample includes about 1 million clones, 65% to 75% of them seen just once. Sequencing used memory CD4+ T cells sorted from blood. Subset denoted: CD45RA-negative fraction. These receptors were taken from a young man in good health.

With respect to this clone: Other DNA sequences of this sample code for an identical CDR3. The CDR3 region has the DNA TGTGCCAGCAGTTTGGACAGGGGATCCTACAATGAGCAGTTCTTC. Encoded protein: CASSLDRGSYNEQFF. V usage is TRBV7-3 and J usage is TRBJ2-1; TRBD1 matches at 9 bases. This CDR3 has 15 amino acids. CDR1 and CDR2 (germline): SGHTA, FQGTGA. J was trimmed by 1 base and V by 6 bases; bases with no gene match: 4.

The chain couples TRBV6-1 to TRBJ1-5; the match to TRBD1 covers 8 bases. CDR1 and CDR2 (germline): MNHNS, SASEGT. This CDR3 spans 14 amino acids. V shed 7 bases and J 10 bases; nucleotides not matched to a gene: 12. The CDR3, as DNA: TGTGCCAGCAACCTTGGAGGACAGGGTCGACCCCAGCATTTT. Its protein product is CASNLGGQGRPQHF.

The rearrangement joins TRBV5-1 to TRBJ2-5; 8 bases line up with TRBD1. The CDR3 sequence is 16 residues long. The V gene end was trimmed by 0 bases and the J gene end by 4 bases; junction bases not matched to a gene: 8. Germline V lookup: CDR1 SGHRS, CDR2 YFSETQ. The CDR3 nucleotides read TGCGCCAGCAGCTTGGTCCCAGGGGGGACAGGAGAGACCCAGTACTTC. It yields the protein CASSLVPGGTGETQYF.

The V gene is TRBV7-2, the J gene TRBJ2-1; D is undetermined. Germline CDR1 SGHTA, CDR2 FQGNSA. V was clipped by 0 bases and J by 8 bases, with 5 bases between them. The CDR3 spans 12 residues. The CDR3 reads CASSLASHEQFF. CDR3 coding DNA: TGTGCCAGCAGCTTAGCGTCCCATGAGCAGTTCTTC.

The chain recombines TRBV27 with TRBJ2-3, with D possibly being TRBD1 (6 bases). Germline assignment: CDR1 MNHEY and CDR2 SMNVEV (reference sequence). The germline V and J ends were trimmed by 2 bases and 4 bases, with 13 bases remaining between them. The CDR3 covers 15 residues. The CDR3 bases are TGTGCCAGCAGTTTAGGGGGCCAAGGCGCAGATACGCAGTATTTT. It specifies CASSLGGQGADTQYF.

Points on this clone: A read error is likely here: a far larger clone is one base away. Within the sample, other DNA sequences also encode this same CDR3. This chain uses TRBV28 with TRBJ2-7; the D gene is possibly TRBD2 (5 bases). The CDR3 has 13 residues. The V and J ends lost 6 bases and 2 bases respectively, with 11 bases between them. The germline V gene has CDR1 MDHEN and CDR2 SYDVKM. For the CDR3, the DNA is TGTGCCAGCAGCCGGACGGGGACCTACGAGCAGTACTTC. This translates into CASSRTGTYEQYF. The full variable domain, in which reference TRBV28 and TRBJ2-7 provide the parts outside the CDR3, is DVKVTQSSRYLVKRTGEKVFLECVQDMDHENMFWYRQDPGLGLRLIYFSYDVKMKEKGDIPEGYSVSREKKERFSLILESASTNQTSMYLCASSRTGTYEQYFGPGTRLTVT.

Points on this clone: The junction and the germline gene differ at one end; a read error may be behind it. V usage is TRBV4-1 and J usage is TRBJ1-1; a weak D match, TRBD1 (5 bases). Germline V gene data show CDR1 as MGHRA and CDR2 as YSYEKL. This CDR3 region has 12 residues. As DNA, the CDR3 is TGCGCCAGCAGCCAAACGACCGGGGGGATCCTCTTT. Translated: CASSQTTGGILF.

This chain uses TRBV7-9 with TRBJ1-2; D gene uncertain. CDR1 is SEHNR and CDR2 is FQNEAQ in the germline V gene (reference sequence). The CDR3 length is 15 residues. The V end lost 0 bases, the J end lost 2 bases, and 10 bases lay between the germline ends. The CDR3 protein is CASSLAENLNYGYTF. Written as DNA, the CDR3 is TGTGCCAGCAGCTTAGCAGAGAATCTAAACTATGGCTACACCTTC.

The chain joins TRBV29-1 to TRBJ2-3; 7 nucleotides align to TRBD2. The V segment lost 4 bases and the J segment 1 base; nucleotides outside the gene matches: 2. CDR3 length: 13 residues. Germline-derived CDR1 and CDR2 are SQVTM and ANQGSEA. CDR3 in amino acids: CSVGGGGTDTQYF. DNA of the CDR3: TGCAGCGTTGGGGGGGGAGGCACAGATACGCAGTATTTT.

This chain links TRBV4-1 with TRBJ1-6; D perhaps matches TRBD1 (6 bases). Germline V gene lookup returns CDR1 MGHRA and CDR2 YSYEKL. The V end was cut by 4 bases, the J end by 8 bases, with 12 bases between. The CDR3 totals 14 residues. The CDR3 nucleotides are TGCGCCAGCAGCCCAGGGACACTATATTCACCCCTCCACTTT. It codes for CASSPGTLYSPLHF.

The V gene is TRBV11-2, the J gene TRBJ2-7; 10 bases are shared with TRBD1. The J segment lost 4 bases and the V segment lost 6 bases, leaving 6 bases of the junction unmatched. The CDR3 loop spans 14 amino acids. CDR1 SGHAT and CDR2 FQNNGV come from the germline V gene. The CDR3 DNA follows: TGTGCCAGCAGTCGGACAGGGGGTTATTACGAGCAGTACTTC. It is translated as CASSRTGGYYEQYF. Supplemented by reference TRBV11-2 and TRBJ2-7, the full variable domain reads EAGVAQSPRYKIIEKRQSVAFWCNPISGHATLYWYQQILGQGPKLLIQFQNNGVVDDSQLPKDRFSAERLKGVDSTLKIQPAKLEDSAVYLCASSRTGGYYEQYFGPGTRLTVT.

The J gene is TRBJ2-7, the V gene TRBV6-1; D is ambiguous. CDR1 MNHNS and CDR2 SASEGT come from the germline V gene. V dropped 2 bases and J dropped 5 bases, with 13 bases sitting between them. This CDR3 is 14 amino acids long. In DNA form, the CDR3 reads TGTGCCAGCAGTGAACGGGCCTCCCAGAACGAGCAGTACTTC. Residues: CASSERASQNEQYF.

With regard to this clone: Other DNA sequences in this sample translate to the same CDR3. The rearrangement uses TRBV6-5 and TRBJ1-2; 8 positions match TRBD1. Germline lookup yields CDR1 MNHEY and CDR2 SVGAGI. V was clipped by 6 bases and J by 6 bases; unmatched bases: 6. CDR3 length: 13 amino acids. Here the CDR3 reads CASSRGQGDGYTF. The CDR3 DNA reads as TGTGCCAGCAGCCGAGGACAGGGTGATGGCTACACCTTC.

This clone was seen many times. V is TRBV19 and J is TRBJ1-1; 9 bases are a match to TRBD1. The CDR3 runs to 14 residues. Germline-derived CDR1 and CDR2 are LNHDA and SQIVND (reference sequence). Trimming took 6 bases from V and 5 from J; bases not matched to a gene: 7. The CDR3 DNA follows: TGTGCCAGTAGAGTGGACAGGGGAAGAACTGAAGCTTTCTTT. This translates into CASRVDRGRTEAFF.

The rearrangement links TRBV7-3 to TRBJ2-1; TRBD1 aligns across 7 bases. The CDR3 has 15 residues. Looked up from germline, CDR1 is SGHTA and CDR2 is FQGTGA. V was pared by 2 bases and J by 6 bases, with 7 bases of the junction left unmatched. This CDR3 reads CASSLSRGPSNEQFF. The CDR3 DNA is TGTGCCAGCAGCTTATCGAGGGGGCCCAGCAATGAGCAGTTCTTC. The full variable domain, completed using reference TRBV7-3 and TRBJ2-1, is GAGVSQTPSNKVTEKGKYVELRCDPISGHTALYWYRQSLGQGPEFLIYFQGTGAADDSGLPNDRFFAVRPEGSVSTLKIQRTERGDSAVYLCASSLSRGPSNEQFFGPGTRLTVL.

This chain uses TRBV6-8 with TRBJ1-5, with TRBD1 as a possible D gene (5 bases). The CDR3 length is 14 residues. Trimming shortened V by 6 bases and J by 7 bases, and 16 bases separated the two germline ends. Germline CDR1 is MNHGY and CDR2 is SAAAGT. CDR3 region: CASRPDSRSQPQHF. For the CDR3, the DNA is TGTGCCAGCAGGCCCGACAGTCGGAGCCAGCCCCAGCATTTT.

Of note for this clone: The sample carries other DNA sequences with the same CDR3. CDR3 DNA sequence: TGCGCCAGCAGTTCCGGGACGGTTAATGAAAAACTGTTTTTT. This encodes CASSSGTVNEKLFF. This chain joins TRBV5-1 and TRBJ1-4; tentatively, D is TRBD1 (5 bases). V was pared by 5 bases and J by 4 bases, with 12 bases between. The germline CDR1 and CDR2 sequences are SGHRS and YFSETQ. This CDR3 has 14 amino acids.

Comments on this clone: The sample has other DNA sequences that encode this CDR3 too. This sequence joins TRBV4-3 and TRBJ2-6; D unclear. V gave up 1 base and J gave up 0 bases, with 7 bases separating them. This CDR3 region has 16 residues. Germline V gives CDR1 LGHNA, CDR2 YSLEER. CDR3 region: CASSQGHPSGANVLTF. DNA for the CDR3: TGCGCCAGCAGCCAAGGTCACCCCTCTGGGGCCAACGTCCTGACTTTC.

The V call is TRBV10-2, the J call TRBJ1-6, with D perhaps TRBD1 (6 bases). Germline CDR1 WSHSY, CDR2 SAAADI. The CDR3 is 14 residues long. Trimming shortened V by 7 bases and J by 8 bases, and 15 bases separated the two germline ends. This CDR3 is CASTGRGIDSPLHF. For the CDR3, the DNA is TGCGCCAGCACGGGCAGGGGTATTGATTCACCCCTCCACTTT.

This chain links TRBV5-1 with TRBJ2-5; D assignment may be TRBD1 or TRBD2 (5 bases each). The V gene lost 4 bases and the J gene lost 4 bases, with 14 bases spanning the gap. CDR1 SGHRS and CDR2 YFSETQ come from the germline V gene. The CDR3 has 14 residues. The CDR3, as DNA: TGCGCCAGCAGCATATCCGGGACGGTAGAGACCCAGTACTTC. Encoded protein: CASSISGTVETQYF.

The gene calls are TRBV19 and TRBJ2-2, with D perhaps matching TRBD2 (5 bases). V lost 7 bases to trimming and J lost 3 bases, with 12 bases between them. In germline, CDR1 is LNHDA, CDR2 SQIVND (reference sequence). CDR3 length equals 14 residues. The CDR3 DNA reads TGTGCCAGTATCAGGACTGACTACACCGGGGAGCTGTTTTTT. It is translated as CASIRTDYTGELFF.

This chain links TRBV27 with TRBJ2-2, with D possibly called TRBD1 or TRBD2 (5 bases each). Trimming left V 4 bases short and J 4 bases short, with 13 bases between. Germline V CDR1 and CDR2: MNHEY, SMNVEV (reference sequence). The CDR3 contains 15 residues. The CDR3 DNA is TGTGCCAGCAGTTGGGGGAAGCTTACCACCGGGGAGCTGTTTTTT. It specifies CASSWGKLTTGELFF.

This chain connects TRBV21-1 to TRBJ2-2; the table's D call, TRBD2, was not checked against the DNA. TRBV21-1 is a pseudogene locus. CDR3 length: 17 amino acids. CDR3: CASSCRWGTTRGGELFF. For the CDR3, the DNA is TGTGCCAGCAGCTGCCGATGGGGGACTACCCGGGGCGGGGAGCTGTTTTTT.

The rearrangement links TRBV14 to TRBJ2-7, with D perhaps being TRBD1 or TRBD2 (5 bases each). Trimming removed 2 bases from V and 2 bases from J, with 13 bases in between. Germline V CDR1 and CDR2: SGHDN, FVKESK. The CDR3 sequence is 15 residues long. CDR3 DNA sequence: TGTGCCAGCAGCCAACAGGGACGAGCACCCTACGAGCAGTACTTC. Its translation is CASSQQGRAPYEQYF.

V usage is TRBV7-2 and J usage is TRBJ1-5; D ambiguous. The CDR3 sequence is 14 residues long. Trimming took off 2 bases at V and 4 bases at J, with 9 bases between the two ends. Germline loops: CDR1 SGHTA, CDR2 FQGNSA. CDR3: CASSLFSLNQPQHF. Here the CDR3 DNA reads TGTGCCAGCAGCTTATTCAGTCTAAATCAGCCCCAGCATTTT.

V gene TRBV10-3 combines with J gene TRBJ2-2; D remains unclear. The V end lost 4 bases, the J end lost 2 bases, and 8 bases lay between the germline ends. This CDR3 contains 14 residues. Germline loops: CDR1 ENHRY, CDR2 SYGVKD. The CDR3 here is CAISGRSNTGELFF. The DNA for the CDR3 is TGTGCCATCAGTGGGCGGAGTAACACCGGGGAGCTGTTTTTT.

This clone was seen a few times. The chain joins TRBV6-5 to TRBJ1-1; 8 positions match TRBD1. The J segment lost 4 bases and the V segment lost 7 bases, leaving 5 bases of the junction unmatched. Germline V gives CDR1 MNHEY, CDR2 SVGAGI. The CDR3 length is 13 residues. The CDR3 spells CASTDTGGTEAFF. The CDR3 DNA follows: TGTGCCAGCACGGATACAGGGGGCACTGAAGCTTTCTTT.

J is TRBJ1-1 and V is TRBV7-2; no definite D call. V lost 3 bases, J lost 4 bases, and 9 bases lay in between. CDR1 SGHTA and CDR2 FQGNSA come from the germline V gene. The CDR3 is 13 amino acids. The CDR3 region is CASSFLMATEAFF. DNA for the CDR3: TGTGCCAGCAGCTTCCTGATGGCCACTGAAGCTTTCTTT.

DNA of the CDR3: TGCGCCAGCAGCCAGAGCGGGATTGAGACCCAGTACTTC. It translates to CASSQSGIETQYF. This chain uses TRBV4-1 with TRBJ2-5; TRBD2 matches at 7 bases. V lost 3 bases to trimming and J lost 5 bases; unmatched junction nucleotides: 3. CDR1 is MGHRA, CDR2 YSYEKL, per germline. This CDR3 contains 13 residues.

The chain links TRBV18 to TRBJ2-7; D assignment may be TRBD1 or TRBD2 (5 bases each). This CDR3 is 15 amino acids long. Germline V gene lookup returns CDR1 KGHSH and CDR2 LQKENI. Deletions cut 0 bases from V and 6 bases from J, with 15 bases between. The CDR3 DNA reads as TGTGCCAGCTCACCACCTGAGGGTTGGGGCGGCGAGCAGTACTTC. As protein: CASSPPEGWGGEQYF.

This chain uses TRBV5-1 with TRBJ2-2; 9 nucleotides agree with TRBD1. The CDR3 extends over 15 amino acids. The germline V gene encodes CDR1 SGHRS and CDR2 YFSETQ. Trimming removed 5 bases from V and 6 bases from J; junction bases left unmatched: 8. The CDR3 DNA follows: TGCGCCAGCAGACCGGACAGGGGCTTTCCCGGGGAGCTGTTTTTT. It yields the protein CASRPDRGFPGELFF.

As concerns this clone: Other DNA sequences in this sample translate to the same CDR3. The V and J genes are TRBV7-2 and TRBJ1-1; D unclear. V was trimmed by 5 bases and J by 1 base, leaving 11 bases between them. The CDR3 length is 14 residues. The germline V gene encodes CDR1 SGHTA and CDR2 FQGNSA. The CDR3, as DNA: TGTGCCAGCAGCCTGGGTGGTGGGAACACTGAAGCTTTCTTT. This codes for CASSLGGGNTEAFF.